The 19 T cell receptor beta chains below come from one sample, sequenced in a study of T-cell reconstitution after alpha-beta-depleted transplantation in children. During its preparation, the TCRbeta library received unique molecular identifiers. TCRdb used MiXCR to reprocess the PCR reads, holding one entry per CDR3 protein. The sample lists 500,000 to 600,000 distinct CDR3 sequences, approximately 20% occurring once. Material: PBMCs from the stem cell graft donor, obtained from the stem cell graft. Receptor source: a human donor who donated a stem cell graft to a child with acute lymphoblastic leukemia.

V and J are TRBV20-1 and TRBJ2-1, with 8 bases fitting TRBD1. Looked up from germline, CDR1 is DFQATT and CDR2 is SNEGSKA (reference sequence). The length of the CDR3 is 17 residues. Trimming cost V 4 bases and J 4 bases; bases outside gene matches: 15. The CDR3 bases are TGCAGTGCTATAGGGTGGGGGGACAGGAACTTGTACAATGAGCAGTTCTTC. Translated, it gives CSAIGWGDRNLYNEQFF.

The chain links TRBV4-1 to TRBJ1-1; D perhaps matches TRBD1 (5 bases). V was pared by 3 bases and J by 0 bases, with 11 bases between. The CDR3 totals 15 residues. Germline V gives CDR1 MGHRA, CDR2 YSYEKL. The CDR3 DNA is TGCGCCAGCAGCCATGGCAACAGGATGAACACTGAAGCTTTCTTT. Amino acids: CASSHGNRMNTEAFF.

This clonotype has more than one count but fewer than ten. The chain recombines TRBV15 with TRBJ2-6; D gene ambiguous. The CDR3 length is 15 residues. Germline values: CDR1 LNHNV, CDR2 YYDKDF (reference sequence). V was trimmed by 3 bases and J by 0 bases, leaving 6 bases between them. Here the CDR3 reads CATSSRTSGANVLTF. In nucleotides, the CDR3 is TGTGCCACCAGCAGCAGAACCTCTGGGGCCAACGTCCTGACTTTC.

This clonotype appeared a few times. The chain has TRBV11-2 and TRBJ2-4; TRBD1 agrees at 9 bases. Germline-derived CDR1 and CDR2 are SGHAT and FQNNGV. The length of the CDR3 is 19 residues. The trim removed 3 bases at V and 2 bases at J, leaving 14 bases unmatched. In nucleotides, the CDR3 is TGTGCCAGCAGCTTTCCCCGGCGACAGGGGGGAGGACCCAAAAACATTCAGTACTTC. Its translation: CASSFPRRQGGGPKNIQYF.

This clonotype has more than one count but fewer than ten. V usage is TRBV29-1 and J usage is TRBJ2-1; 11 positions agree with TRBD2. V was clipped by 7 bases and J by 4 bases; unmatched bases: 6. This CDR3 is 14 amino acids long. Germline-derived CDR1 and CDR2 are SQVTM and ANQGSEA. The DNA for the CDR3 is TGCAGCGGTACGGGACTAGCGGTTTACAATGAGCAGTTCTTC. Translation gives CSGTGLAVYNEQFF.

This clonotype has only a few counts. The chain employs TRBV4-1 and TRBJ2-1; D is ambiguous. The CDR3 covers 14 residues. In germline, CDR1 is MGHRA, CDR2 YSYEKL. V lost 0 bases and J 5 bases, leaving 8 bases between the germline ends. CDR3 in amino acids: CASSQDTDHNEQFF. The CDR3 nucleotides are TGCGCCAGCAGCCAAGATACAGACCACAATGAGCAGTTCTTC.

The DNA of the CDR3 is TGTGCCATCGGGGACAGGGGCGAGCAGTACTTC. It encodes CAIGDRGEQYF. V gene TRBV10-3 combines with J gene TRBJ2-7; 10 bases match TRBD1. After removal of 8 bases from V and 6 bases from J, the junction contained 1 base not matched to a gene. The CDR3 consists of 11 residues. Per the germline V gene, CDR1 is ENHRY and CDR2 is SYGVKD.

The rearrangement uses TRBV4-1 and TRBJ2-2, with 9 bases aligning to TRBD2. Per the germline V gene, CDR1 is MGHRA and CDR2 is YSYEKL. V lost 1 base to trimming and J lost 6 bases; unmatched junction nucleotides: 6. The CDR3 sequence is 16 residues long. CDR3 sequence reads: CASSQVWAGGSGELFF. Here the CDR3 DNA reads TGCGCCAGCAGCCAAGTTTGGGCGGGAGGGTCCGGGGAGCTGTTTTTT.

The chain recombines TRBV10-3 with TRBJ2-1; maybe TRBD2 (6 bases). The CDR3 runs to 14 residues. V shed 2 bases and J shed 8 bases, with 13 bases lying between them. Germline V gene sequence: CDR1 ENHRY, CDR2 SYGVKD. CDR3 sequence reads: CAISEPTSSDEQFF. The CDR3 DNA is TGTGCCATCAGTGAGCCGACTAGTAGCGATGAGCAGTTCTTC.

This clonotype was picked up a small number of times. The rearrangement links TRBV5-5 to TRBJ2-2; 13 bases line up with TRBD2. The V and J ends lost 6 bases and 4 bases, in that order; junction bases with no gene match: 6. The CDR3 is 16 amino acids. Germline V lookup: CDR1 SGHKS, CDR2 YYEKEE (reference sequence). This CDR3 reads CASNLGLAGVTGELFF. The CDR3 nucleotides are TGTGCCAGCAACTTAGGACTAGCGGGAGTCACCGGGGAGCTGTTTTTT.

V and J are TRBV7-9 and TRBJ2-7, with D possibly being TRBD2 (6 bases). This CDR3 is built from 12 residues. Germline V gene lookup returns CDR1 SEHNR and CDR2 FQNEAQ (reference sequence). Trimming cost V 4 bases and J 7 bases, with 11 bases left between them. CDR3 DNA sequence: TGTGCCAGCAGCTCCCCCCGGGAGGAGCAGTACTTC. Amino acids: CASSSPREEQYF.

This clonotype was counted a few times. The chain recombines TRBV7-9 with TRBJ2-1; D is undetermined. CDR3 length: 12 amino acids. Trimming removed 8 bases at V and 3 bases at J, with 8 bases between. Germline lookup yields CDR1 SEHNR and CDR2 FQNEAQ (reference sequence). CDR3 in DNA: TGTGCCAGCCTATTAAACTACAATGAGCAGTTCTTC. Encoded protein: CASLLNYNEQFF.

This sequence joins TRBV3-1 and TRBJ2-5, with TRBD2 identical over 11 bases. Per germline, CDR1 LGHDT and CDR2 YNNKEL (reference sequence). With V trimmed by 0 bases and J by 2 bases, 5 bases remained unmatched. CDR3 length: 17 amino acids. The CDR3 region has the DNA TGTGCCAGCAGCCAAGATGGGAGACTAGCGGGACAAGAGACCCAGTACTTC. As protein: CASSQDGRLAGQETQYF.

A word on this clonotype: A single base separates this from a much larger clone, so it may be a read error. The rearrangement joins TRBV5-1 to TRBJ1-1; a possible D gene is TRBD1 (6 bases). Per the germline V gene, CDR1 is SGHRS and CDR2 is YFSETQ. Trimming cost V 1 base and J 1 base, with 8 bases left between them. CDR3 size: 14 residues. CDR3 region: CASSLQGTNTEAFF. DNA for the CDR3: TGCGCCAGCAGCTTGCAGGGGACGAACACTGAAGCTTTCTTT.

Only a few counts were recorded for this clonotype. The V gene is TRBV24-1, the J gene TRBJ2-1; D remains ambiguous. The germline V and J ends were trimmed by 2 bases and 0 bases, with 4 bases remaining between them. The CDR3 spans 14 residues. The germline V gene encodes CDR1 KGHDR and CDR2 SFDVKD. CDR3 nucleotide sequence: TGTGCCACCAGTGATTCTAGCTCCTACAATGAGCAGTTCTTC. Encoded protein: CATSDSSSYNEQFF.

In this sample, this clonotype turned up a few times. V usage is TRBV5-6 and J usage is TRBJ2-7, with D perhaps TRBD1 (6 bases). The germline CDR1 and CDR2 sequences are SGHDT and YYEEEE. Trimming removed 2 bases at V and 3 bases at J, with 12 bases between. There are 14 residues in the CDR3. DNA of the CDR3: TGTGCCAGCAGCTTTGGGACAACGGACTACGAGCAGTACTTC. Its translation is CASSFGTTDYEQYF.

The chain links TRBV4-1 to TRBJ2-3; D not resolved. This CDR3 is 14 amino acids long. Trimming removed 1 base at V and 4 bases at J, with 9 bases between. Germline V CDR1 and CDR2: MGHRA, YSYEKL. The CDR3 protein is CASSQVIGADTQYF. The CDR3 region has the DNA TGCGCCAGCAGCCAAGTCATCGGTGCAGATACGCAGTATTTT.

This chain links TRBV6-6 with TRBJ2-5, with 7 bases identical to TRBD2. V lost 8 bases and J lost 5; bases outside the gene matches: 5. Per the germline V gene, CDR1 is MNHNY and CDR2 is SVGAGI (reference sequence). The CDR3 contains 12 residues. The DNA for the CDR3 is TGTGCCAGCGGGGACGGGGGGGAGACCCAGTACTTC. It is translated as CASGDGGETQYF.

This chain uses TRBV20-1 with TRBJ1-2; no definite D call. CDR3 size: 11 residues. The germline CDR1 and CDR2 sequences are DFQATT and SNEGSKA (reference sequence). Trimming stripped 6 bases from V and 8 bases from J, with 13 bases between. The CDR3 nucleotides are TGCAGTGCCGGACGTAGCTCCGGCTACACCTTC. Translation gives CSAGRSSGYTF.